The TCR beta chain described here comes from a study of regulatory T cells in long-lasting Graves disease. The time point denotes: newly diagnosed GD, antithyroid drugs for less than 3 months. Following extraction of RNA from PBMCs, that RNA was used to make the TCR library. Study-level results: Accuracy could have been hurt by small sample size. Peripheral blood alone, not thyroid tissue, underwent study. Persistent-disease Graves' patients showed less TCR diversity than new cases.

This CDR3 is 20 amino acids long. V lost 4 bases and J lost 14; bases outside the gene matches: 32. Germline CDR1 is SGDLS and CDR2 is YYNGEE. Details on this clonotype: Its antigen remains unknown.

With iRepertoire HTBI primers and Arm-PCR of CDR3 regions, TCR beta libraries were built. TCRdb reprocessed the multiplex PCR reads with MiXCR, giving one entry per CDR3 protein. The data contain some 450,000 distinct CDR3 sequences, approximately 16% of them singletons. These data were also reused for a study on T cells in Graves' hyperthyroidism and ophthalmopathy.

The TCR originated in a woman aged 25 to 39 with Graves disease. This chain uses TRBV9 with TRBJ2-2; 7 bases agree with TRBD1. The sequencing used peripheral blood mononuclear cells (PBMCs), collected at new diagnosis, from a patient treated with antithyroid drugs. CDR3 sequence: CASSPRIGTDEHRGVGPLFF. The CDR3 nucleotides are TGTGCCAGCAGCCCCCGGATTGGGACAGACGAACACCGGGGAGTGGGGCCCCTGTTTTTT.